The 9 T cell receptor beta chains below all came from one sample that was sequenced in a study of tumor-infiltrating lymphocytes in primary liver carcinoma. Starting material for RNA and DNA co-extraction consisted of about 20-32 mg of unsorted bulk tissue. The input was approximately 500 ng total RNA; TCR beta cDNA was made from it with a constant-region primer. Libraries of TCR beta came from three nested multiplex PCR rounds with slightly modified ARM-PCR. The study ran its first two PCR rounds for nine to eleven cycles each, using TRBV1-TRBV30 forward primers and a C-beta reverse primer. TCRdb passed the multiplex PCR reads through MiXCR, listing each CDR3 protein once. In the table there are roughly 100,000 distinct CDR3 sequences, more than 60% of which are singletons. Sequenced: liver tumor tissue from sampling region 5. Subset here: tumor region T5, tumor centre. The receptor source for this set is a woman aged 55-69 years with primary liver carcinoma and hepatitis B virus infection.

CDR3 DNA sequence: TGCGCCAGCAGTCATTTCAGACAGGGTCTAACCTACAATGAGCAGTTCTTC. It translates to CASSHFRQGLTYNEQFF. The chain carries TRBV23-1 and TRBJ2-1; TRBD1 aligns across 7 bases. TRBV23-1 is an ORF; its function is uncertain. V lost 3 bases, J lost 2 bases, and 10 bases stayed unmatched. This CDR3 is built from 17 residues.

About this clonotype: This CDR3 is missing its conserved last phenylalanine or tryptophan, likely due to a read error. The chain carries TRBV12-3 or TRBV12-4 and TRBJ1-6; tentative D call: TRBD1 (5 bases). This CDR3 has 14 residues. Trimming took 2 bases from V and 10 from J, leaving 12 bases between them. The CDR3 nucleotides are TGTGCCAGCAGTTTAACAGGCGGAGGGTCACCCCTCCACCTT. Its protein is CASSLTGGGSPLHL.

Concerning this clonotype: This may come from a read error, since a much larger clone is one base off. CDR3 residues: CASGRDTVSGNTIYF. In nucleotides, the CDR3 is TGTGCCAGCGGACGGGACACAGTCTCTGGAAACACCATATATTTT. The V call is TRBV5-4, the J call TRBJ1-3, with D perhaps matching TRBD1 (6 bases). CDR1 and CDR2 (germline): SGHNT, YYREEE (reference sequence). The CDR3 has 15 residues. The ends were cut back, 7 bases at V and 0 bases at J, with 14 bases in the middle.

Turning to this clonotype: The conserved final phenylalanine or tryptophan is absent from the CDR3, which likely points to a read error. The V gene is TRBV11-2, the J gene TRBJ2-7; 11 bases align to TRBD1. Per the germline V gene, CDR1 is SGHAT and CDR2 is FQNNGV. This CDR3 has 17 amino acids. V lost 4 bases, J lost 5 bases, and 13 bases stayed unmatched. CDR3 coding DNA: TGTGCCAGCAGCTGGAACGCGGGACAGGGGGGCCGTCACGAGCAGTACCTC. This codes for CASSWNAGQGGRHEQYL.

About this clonotype: Germline and junction disagree at one end, which may indicate a read error. The chain employs TRBV11-2 and TRBJ2-3; TRBD2 agrees at 7 bases. Germline loops: CDR1 SGHAT, CDR2 FQNNGV. CDR3 size: 17 residues. CDR3 nucleotide sequence: TGTACCAGCAGCTTAGATCCGGGGGAGACTAGCACAGATACGCTGTATTTT. This translates into CTSSLDPGETSTDTLYF.

On this clonotype itself: The junction does not match germline at one end; this may be a read error. This rearrangement joins TRBV11-2 to TRBJ2-4; D call uncertain. The CDR3 length is 12 residues. CDR1 and CDR2 (germline): SGHAT, FQNNGV. The CDR3 reads CASNLAGNIQYF. The CDR3 DNA reads TGTGCCAGCAACTTAGCAGGAAACATTCAGTATTTC.

Notes on this clonotype: A much larger clone differs by one base, so this may be a read error. J is TRBJ2-6 and V is TRBV6-5; D is ambiguous. This CDR3 region has 15 residues. The ends were cut back, 2 bases at V and 5 bases at J, with 10 bases in the middle. Germline V gene sequence: CDR1 MNHEY, CDR2 SVGAGI. The CDR3 here is CASSYVSSRANVLTF. For the CDR3, the DNA is TGTGCCAGCAGTTACGTTTCTTCTAGGGCCAACGTCCTGACTTTC.

As for this clonotype: At one end, the junction sequence differs from germline, possibly due to a read error. The J gene is TRBJ2-2, the V gene TRBV12-3 or TRBV12-4, with TRBD1 as a possible D gene (5 bases). The CDR3 extends over 13 amino acids. The CDR3 nucleotides read TGTGTCAGCAGATCCAGGGTCACCTGGGAGCTGTTTTTT. Amino acid sequence: CVSRSRVTWELFF.

This clonotype was counted at least ten times. This chain uses TRBV6-1 with TRBJ1-3; D unclear. Germline V gene sequence: CDR1 MNHNS, CDR2 SASEGT. The CDR3 contains 15 residues. V was clipped by 2 bases and J by 0 bases, with 8 bases between them. The CDR3 spells CASSEKAASGNTIYF. Here the CDR3 DNA reads TGTGCCAGCAGTGAAAAGGCGGCCTCTGGAAACACCATATATTTT.